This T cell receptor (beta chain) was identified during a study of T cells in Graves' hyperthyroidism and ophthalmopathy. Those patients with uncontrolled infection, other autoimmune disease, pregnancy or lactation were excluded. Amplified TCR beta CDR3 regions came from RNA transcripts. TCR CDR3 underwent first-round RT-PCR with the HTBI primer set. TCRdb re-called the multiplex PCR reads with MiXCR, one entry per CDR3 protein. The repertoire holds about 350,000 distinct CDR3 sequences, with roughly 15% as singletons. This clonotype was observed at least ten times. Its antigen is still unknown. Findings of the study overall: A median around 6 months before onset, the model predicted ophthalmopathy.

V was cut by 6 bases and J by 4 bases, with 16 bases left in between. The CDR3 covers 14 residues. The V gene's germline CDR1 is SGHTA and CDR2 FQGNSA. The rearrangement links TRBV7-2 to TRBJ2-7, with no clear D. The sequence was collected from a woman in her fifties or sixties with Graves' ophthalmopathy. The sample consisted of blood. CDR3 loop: CASRPLGSGYEQYF. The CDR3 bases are TGTGCCAGCAGACCCCTAGGCTCCGGTTACGAGCAGTACTTC. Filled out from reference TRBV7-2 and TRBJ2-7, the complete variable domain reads GAGVSQSPSNKVTEKGKDVELRCDPISGHTALYWYRQSLGQGLEFLIYFQGNSAPDKSGLPSDRFSAERTGGSVSTLTIQRTQQEDSAVYLCASRPLGSGYEQYFGPGTRLTVT.